This T cell receptor (delta chain) was captured in a study of gamma-delta chains in newborns, infants, children. Study as a whole: Polyclonal expansion of innate γδ T cells after birth follows microbial exposure.

In germline, CDR1 is GEAIGNYY, CDR2 EKD. The ends lost 2 bases at V and 0 bases at J; junction bases unmatched: 3. The CDR3 loop spans 18 amino acids. Remarks on this clone: Within the sample, other DNA sequences also encode this same CDR3.

TCRdb reanalysed the reads with CATT. The table shows about 8,500 delta-chain clones, with roughly 3.5% occurring only once. J is TRDJ3 and V is TRDV2; 10 bases are shared with TRDD3. Sequenced: blood. This sequence was found in a child who was a newborn, infant or young child, either healthy, febrile or measles-vaccinated (not recorded which). CDR3 amino acids: CACDILGDFSWDTRQMFF. CDR3 nucleotide sequence: TGTGCCTGTGACATACTGGGGGATTTCTCCTGGGACACCCGACAGATGTTTTTC.